The next 19 T cell receptor beta chains were all read from a single sample in a study of beta chain features in type 1 diabetes. The whole isolated RNA underwent reverse transcription, so sequencing captured expressed TCRB transcripts. Clones were read by immunoSEQ multiplex PCR, and TCRdb kept only the in-frame ones, dropping some. The profile shows under 500,000 clones, 30% of them singletons. Input material: naive CD4+ T cells from blood. Receptors were obtained from a man younger than 30 in good health.

In its sample, this clone was seen a few times. V and J are TRBV30 and TRBJ2-1; 8 bases line up with TRBD2. The CDR3 contains 13 residues. V gave up 3 bases and J gave up 12 bases; unmatched junction bases: 10. Germline assignment: CDR1 GTSNPN and CDR2 SVGIG (reference sequence). CDR3 residues: CAWSGGLVAVQFF. CDR3 DNA: TGTGCCTGGAGCGGGGGACTAGTCGCTGTGCAGTTCTTC. The full variable domain, rest sourced from reference TRBV30 and TRBJ2-1, is SQTIHQWPATLVQPVGSPLSLECTVEGTSNPNLYWYRQAAGRGLQLLFYSVGIGQISSEVPQNLSASRPQDRQFILSSKKLLLSDSGFYLCAWSGGLVAVQFFGPGTRLTVL.

This clone was recorded at least ten times. The chain couples TRBV10-3 to TRBJ2-1; the D is unclear. The V end was cut by 2 bases, the J end by 1 base, with 3 bases between. Germline V CDR1 and CDR2: ENHRY, SYGVKD. The CDR3 is 13 residues long. The CDR3 sequence is CAISEHSYNEQFF. The CDR3 DNA reads as TGTGCCATCAGTGAGCATTCCTACAATGAGCAGTTCTTC.

The rearrangement joins TRBV7-2 to TRBJ2-7, with D possibly being TRBD2 (5 bases). V gave up 7 bases and J gave up 0 bases, with 13 bases separating them. Germline V lookup: CDR1 SGHTA, CDR2 FQGNSA. The CDR3 has 14 residues. The CDR3 is CASTISASSYEQYF. CDR3 nucleotide sequence: TGTGCCAGCACCATTAGCGCGAGCTCCTACGAGCAGTACTTC.

With regard to this clone: The sample contains more than one DNA sequence encoding this CDR3. The rearrangement uses TRBV18 and TRBJ2-1, with 7 bases fitting TRBD1. This CDR3 contains 15 residues. With V trimmed by 1 base and J by 3 bases, 3 bases remained unmatched. Germline V gene data show CDR1 as KGHSH and CDR2 as LQKENI. As DNA, the CDR3 is TGTGCCAGCTCACCACAGACAGGGAGCTACAATGAGCAGTTCTTC. Its translation: CASSPQTGSYNEQFF.

V and J are TRBV30 and TRBJ2-1; D is perhaps TRBD2 (6 bases). The V gene lost 3 bases and the J gene lost 8 bases, with 14 bases spanning the gap. CDR3 length: 13 residues. Looked up from germline, CDR1 is GTSNPN and CDR2 is SVGIG (reference sequence). The CDR3 sequence: CAWRGGQFDEQFF. DNA for the CDR3: TGTGCCTGGAGGGGAGGACAATTCGATGAGCAGTTCTTC. The full variable domain, completed using reference TRBV30 and TRBJ2-1, is SQTIHQWPATLVQPVGSPLSLECTVEGTSNPNLYWYRQAAGRGLQLLFYSVGIGQISSEVPQNLSASRPQDRQFILSSKKLLLSDSGFYLCAWRGGQFDEQFFGPGTRLTVL.

V usage is TRBV7-9 and J usage is TRBJ2-1; 9 bases align to TRBD2. Germline values: CDR1 SEHNR, CDR2 FQNEAQ (reference sequence). CDR3 length equals 14 residues. V gave up 7 bases and J gave up 15 bases; unmatched junction bases: 16. The CDR3 loop reads CASISGSAGGPRFF. The DNA for the CDR3 is TGTGCCAGCATCTCCGGATCCGCGGGAGGGCCGAGGTTCTTC.

V and J are TRBV28 and TRBJ2-1, with D unclear. V dropped 2 bases and J dropped 11 bases, with 10 bases sitting between them. CDR1 and CDR2 (germline): MDHEN, SYDVKM. The CDR3 has 12 residues. This chain's CDR3 is CASSLTAPQQFF. Here the CDR3 DNA reads TGTGCCAGCAGTTTAACGGCGCCTCAGCAGTTCTTC.

The chain employs TRBV29-1 and TRBJ2-3; 9 bases align to TRBD1. With V trimmed by 7 bases and J by 3 bases, 2 bases remained unmatched. The CDR3 runs 12 residues. Germline-derived CDR1 and CDR2 are SQVTM and ANQGSEA. CDR3 residues: CSGDRVTDTQYF. CDR3 coding DNA: TGCAGCGGGGACAGGGTTACAGATACGCAGTATTTT.

The chain recombines TRBV15 with TRBJ2-7; 13 nucleotides agree with TRBD2. Trimming cost V 2 bases and J 1 base; bases outside gene matches: 2. CDR1 is LNHNV and CDR2 is YYDKDF in the germline V gene (reference sequence). The CDR3 is 16 residues long. The CDR3 sequence is CATSRRTSGRSYEQYF. The CDR3 nucleotides are TGTGCCACCAGCAGAAGGACTAGCGGGAGATCCTACGAGCAGTACTTC.

This chain links TRBV25-1 with TRBJ2-2; D call uncertain. CDR3 size: 15 residues. Germline CDR1 MGHDK, CDR2 SYGVNS. V lost 1 base and J lost 0, with 6 bases in between. Here the CDR3 DNA reads TGTGCCAGCAGTGAATTGGAAACGAACACCGGGGAGCTGTTTTTT. It translates to CASSELETNTGELFF.

The chain employs TRBV7-8 and TRBJ2-1; 10 bases map to TRBD2. The junction had 4 bases not matched to a gene; V was cut back by 5 bases and J by 3 bases. This CDR3 is 15 amino acids long. Germline assignment: CDR1 SGHVS and CDR2 FQNEAQ. CDR3 DNA sequence: TGTGCCAGCAGCCCCCGGACTAGCGGCTACAATGAGCAGTTCTTC. Translated, it gives CASSPRTSGYNEQFF.

This clone was picked up a small number of times. This chain connects TRBV5-4 to TRBJ2-5; 10 bases match TRBD2. J gave up 4 bases and V 4 bases, and 1 base lay outside the gene matches. This CDR3 spans 13 amino acids. Germline CDR1 SGHNT, CDR2 YYREEE (reference sequence). The CDR3 here is CASSRLAGETQYF. The CDR3 coding sequence is TGTGCCAGCAGCCGACTAGCGGGAGAGACCCAGTACTTC.

The V and J genes are TRBV28 and TRBJ1-1; 7 positions agree with TRBD1. The junction had 3 bases not matched to a gene; V was cut back by 3 bases and J by 5 bases. The CDR3 covers 13 residues. The V gene's germline CDR1 is MDHEN and CDR2 SYDVKM. This chain's CDR3 is CASSLPRGTEAFF. DNA for the CDR3: TGTGCCAGCAGTTTGCCCAGGGGGACTGAAGCTTTCTTT.

The table lists this clone with a few counts. The V call is TRBV7-2, the J call TRBJ1-2; TRBD1 matches 9 bases. The CDR3 is made up of 14 amino acids. CDR1 SGHTA and CDR2 FQGNSA come from the germline V gene. V dropped 5 bases and J dropped 8; count of bases not matched to a gene: 9. This chain's CDR3 is CASSHGTGTLGYTF. CDR3 coding DNA: TGTGCCAGCAGCCACGGGACAGGGACGTTAGGCTACACCTTC.

Many counts were recorded for this clone. This sequence joins TRBV29-1 and TRBJ2-7; unclear D gene. The CDR3 has 12 residues. The V end lost 4 bases, the J end lost 1 base, and 8 bases lay between the germline ends. Germline V gives CDR1 SQVTM, CDR2 ANQGSEA. CDR3 sequence: CSVVVGSYEQYF. The CDR3 DNA follows: TGCAGCGTTGTGGTTGGGTCCTACGAGCAGTACTTC.

This clone appeared a few times. The J gene is TRBJ2-7, the V gene TRBV15, with D hard to call. The germline CDR1 and CDR2 sequences are LNHNV and YYDKDF (reference sequence). This CDR3 has 15 amino acids. Trimming shortened V by 0 bases and J by 2 bases, and 11 bases separated the two germline ends. The CDR3 protein is CATSRDVHGPYEQYF. CDR3 nucleotides: TGTGCCACCAGCAGAGATGTACACGGCCCCTACGAGCAGTACTTC.

The table lists this clone with a few counts. The V call is TRBV27, the J call TRBJ2-1; 7 nucleotides match TRBD2. J lost 4 bases, V lost 7 bases, and 10 bases had no gene match. Germline CDR1 is MNHEY and CDR2 is SMNVEV (reference sequence). CDR3 length: 15 amino acids. This CDR3 is CASTRLASGYNEQFF. Here the CDR3 DNA reads TGTGCCAGCACCCGGCTGGCTAGCGGATACAATGAGCAGTTCTTC.

This clone showed up just a few times. The junction does not match germline at one end; this may be a read error. The rearrangement joins TRBV15 to TRBJ2-7, with D tentatively TRBD2 (5 bases). Germline lookup yields CDR1 LNHNV and CDR2 YYDKDF (reference sequence). The length of the CDR3 is 13 residues. The CDR3 spells CATSREADYEQYF. The CDR3 DNA sequence: TGTGCCACCAGCCGAGAAGCGGACTACGAGCAGTACTTC.

This clone was found a few times. V and J are TRBV7-2 and TRBJ2-1, with 8 nucleotides matching TRBD2. CDR3 size: 14 residues. Germline CDR1 is SGHTA and CDR2 is FQGNSA. The ends lost 5 bases at V and 8 bases at J; junction bases unmatched: 8. Here the CDR3 reads CASSLRPGGHEQFF. Here the CDR3 DNA reads TGTGCCAGCAGCCTCCGACCGGGGGGGCATGAGCAGTTCTTC.